The present TCR beta chain was sequenced within a study of T cells in Graves' hyperthyroidism and ophthalmopathy. There were TCR beta CDR3 regions amplified from RNA transcripts. With the HTBI primer set, the TCR CDR3 went through a first round of RT-PCR. TCRdb recomputed calls from the multiplex PCR reads with MiXCR, one row per CDR3 protein. The sample comprises about 590,000 distinct CDR3 sequences, approximately 14% of which are singletons, and roughly 7.3% rests with the top ten. Points on this clonotype: Its antigen is not known. Given a much more abundant clone one base away, this may be a read error.

General study findings and limits: A model of 13 V-J features distinguished ophthalmopathy from stable hyperthyroidism.

The CDR3 length is 15 residues. With 6 bases removed from V and 8 bases from J, the gap between germline ends came to 20 bases. It was considered stable Graves' hyperthyroidism when ophthalmopathy did not progress within 18 months. Specimen: blood. The genes are TRBV12-3 or TRBV12-4 and TRBJ2-1; D is unresolved. This clonotype was obtained from a woman aged 25-40 years with Graves' hyperthyroidism. CDR3 sequence (DNA): TGTGCCAGCAGCCCCGGGTCCACAGCATACGATGAGCAGTTCTTC. Encoded protein: CASSPGSTAYDEQFF.